The sequence of this T cell receptor (beta chain) was determined in a study of patients and donors after allogeneic stem cell transplantation. TCRdb re-derived calls from the RT-PCR reads in MiXCR, one entry per CDR3 protein. This sample has approximately 220,000 distinct CDR3 sequences, with about 38% found just once. The CDR3 spans 13 residues. V was trimmed by 2 bases and J by 7 bases, leaving 8 bases between them. The sequencing input was blood, either unsorted or a sorted T cell fraction (not recorded which). The chain joins TRBV12-3 or TRBV12-4 to TRBJ2-2; D is uncertain. This TCR was recovered from a human donor who was either an allogeneic HSCT recipient or a stem cell or donor lymphocyte infusion donor (not recorded which). It is not recorded whose cells these are; they may come from a transplant donor. The CDR3 reads CASSLRVNGELFF. The CDR3 bases are TGTGCCAGCAGTTTACGGGTAAACGGGGAGCTGTTTTTT.